Below, 11 T cell receptor beta chains from the same sample are listed, as sequenced in a study of OX40 agonist ivuxolimab in advanced cancers. Here immunoSEQ multiplex PCR was the method, and the copy in TCRdb shows in-frame clones only, minus some. This sample has around 64,000 clones, with 87% found just once. This specimen consisted of CD4+ or CD8+ T cells sorted from blood, obtained in a trial of the OX40 agonist ivuxolimab. These receptors were obtained from an adult with an advanced solid tumor such as melanoma, head and neck, liver or kidney cancer.

This chain joins TRBV7-2 and TRBJ1-1; D is unresolved. Germline CDR1 and CDR2: SGHTA and FQGNSA. V gave up 5 bases and J gave up 1 base, with 11 bases separating them. The CDR3 length is 14 residues. Here the CDR3 reads CASSPWTRNTEAFF. CDR3 sequence (DNA): TGTGCCAGCAGCCCTTGGACCAGGAACACTGAAGCTTTCTTT.

Here the CDR3 DNA reads TGCGCCAGCAGCTTGGGTGGGGGTCTAAACACTGAAGCTTTCTTT. Translated: CASSLGGGLNTEAFF. V and J are TRBV5-1 and TRBJ1-1; D is possibly TRBD1 (5 bases). Trimming cost V 0 bases and J 2 bases, with 11 bases left between them. Germline V lookup: CDR1 SGHRS, CDR2 YFSETQ. The CDR3 contains 15 residues. Full variable domain (outside the CDR3, taken from reference TRBV5-1 and TRBJ1-1): KAGVTQTPRYLIKTRGQQVTLSCSPISGHRSVSWYQQTPGQGLQFLFEYFSETQRNKGNFPGRFSGRQFSNSRSEMNVSTLELGDSALYLCASSLGGGLNTEAFFGQGTRLTVV.

This chain links TRBV28 with TRBJ2-3, with 9 bases fitting TRBD2. CDR1 and CDR2 from the germline V gene are MDHEN and SYDVKM. V lost 2 bases to trimming and J lost 7 bases; unmatched junction nucleotides: 13. This CDR3 comprises 17 residues. This CDR3 is CASSLILGAGGPNTQYF. DNA for the CDR3: TGTGCCAGCAGTTTAATTCTTGGGGCGGGAGGGCCGAATACGCAGTATTTT.

The chain has TRBV11-3 and TRBJ2-1; 7 bases align to TRBD2. V dropped 3 bases and J dropped 7; count of bases not matched to a gene: 6. Germline V gene sequence: CDR1 SGHNT, CDR2 YENEEA. CDR3 size: 14 residues. CDR3 coding DNA: TGTGCCAGCAGCTTGGCGGGAGTCTTAAATGAGCAGTTCTTC. This encodes CASSLAGVLNEQFF.

The gene calls are TRBV6-5 and TRBJ2-3; D is ambiguous. The CDR3 is made up of 13 amino acids. CDR1 and CDR2 from the germline V gene are MNHEY and SVGAGI. Trimming cost V 5 bases and J 9 bases, with 15 bases left between them. Here the CDR3 reads CASSRPALSTQYF. The DNA for the CDR3 is TGTGCCAGCAGTCGGCCCGCCCTGAGCACGCAGTATTTT.

The chain carries TRBV4-3 and TRBJ2-7; the match to TRBD2 covers 8 bases. CDR1 and CDR2 (germline): LGHNA, YSLEER. CDR3 length: 14 amino acids. With 1 base clipped from V and 6 bases from J, the junction kept 5 bases outside the gene matches. The CDR3 spells CASSQVAGLIEQYF. As DNA, the CDR3 is TGCGCCAGCAGCCAAGTAGCGGGATTGATCGAGCAGTACTTC.

V usage is TRBV19 and J usage is TRBJ2-2; D is unresolved. The CDR3 extends over 15 amino acids. V lost 2 bases and J lost 4, with 11 bases in between. Per the germline V gene, CDR1 is LNHDA and CDR2 is SQIVND (reference sequence). The CDR3 DNA follows: TGTGCCAGTAGTATACGGTGGCAGACCACCGGGGAGCTGTTTTTT. This gives the protein CASSIRWQTTGELFF.

The chain carries TRBV9 and TRBJ2-7, with a tentative D call TRBD2 (7 bases). V lost 0 bases, J lost 2 bases, and 12 bases lay in between. The CDR3 has 15 residues. Germline-derived CDR1 and CDR2 are SGDLS and YYNGEE. This chain's CDR3 is CASSVDTGGTYEQYF. As DNA, the CDR3 is TGTGCCAGCAGCGTAGATACGGGGGGCACCTACGAGCAGTACTTC.

This chain uses TRBV4-1 with TRBJ2-7, with D possibly TRBD1 on 5 matching bases. Germline values: CDR1 MGHRA, CDR2 YSYEKL. This CDR3 has 15 residues. V lost 0 bases to trimming and J lost 4 bases, with 13 bases between them. This CDR3 is CASSQERTIPYEQYF. The CDR3 DNA reads TGCGCCAGCAGCCAAGAAAGGACAATACCTTACGAGCAGTACTTC.

This chain connects TRBV11-3 to TRBJ2-5, with 10 positions matching TRBD2. The germline V gene has CDR1 SGHNT and CDR2 YENEEA. J was trimmed by 7 bases and V by 8 bases; bases with no gene match: 10. The CDR3 consists of 14 residues. CDR3 protein: CASQILAGIGTQYF. CDR3 nucleotide sequence: TGTGCCAGCCAAATACTAGCGGGGATCGGGACCCAGTACTTC.

The chain carries TRBV5-8 and TRBJ1-3; D is possibly TRBD1 (5 bases). CDR1 SGHTS and CDR2 YDEGEE come from the germline V gene. The CDR3 consists of 13 residues. The ends were cut back, 7 bases at V and 0 bases at J, with 8 bases in the middle. The CDR3 DNA reads as TGTGCCAGCCACAGGCCCTCTGGAAACACCATATATTTT. Translating it yields CASHRPSGNTIYF.